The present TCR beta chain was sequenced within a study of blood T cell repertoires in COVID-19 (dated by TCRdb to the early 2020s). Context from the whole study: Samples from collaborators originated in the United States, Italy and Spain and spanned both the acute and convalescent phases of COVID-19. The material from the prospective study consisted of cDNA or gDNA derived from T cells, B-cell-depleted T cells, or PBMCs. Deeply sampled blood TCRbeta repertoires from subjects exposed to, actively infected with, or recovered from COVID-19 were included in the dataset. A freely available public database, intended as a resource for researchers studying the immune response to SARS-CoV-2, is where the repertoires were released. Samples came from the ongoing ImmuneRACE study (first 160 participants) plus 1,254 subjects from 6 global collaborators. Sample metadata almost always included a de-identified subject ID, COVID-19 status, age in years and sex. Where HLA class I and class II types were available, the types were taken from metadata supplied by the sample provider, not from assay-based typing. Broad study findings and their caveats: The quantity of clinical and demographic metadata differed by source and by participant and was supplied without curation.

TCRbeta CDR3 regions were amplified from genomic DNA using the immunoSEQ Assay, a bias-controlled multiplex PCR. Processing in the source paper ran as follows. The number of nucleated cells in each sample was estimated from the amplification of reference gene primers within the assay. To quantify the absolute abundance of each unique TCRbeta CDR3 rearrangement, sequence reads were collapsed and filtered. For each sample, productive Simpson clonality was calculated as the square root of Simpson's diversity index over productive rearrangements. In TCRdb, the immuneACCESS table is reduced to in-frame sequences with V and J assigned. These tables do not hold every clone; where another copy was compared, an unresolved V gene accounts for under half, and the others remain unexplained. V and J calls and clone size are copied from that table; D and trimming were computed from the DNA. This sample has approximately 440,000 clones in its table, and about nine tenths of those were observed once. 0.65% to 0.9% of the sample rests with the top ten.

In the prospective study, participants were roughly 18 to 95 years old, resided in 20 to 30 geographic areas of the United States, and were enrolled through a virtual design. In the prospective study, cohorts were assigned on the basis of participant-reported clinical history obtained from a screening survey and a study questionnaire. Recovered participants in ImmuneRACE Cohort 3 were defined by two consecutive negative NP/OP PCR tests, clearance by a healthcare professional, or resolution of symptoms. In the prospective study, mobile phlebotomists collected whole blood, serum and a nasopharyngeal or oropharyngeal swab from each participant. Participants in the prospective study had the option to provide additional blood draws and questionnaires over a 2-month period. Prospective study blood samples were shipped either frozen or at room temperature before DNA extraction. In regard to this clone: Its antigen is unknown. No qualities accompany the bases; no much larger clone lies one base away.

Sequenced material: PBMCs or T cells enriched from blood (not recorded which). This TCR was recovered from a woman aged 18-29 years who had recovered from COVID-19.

The nucleotides read TGTGCCAGTAGTTGGGCTGGGGGGAACTACGAGCAGTACTTC. This codes for CASSWAGGNYEQYF. The V gene is TRBV19 and the J gene is TRBJ2-7; matching of 6 bases hints at TRBD2 as the D gene. The CDR1 and CDR2 encoded by the germline V gene (reference sequence) are LNHDA and SQIVND. Including cysteine and phenylalanine, the CDR3 has 14 amino acids. The retained sequence is limited to the CDR3, 42 bases, with the frame set at the first base. Trimming costs V 5 bases and J 3 bases, and their ends lie 14 bases apart. Reference TRBV19 and TRBJ2-7 proteins supply the regions before and after the CDR3; the full variable domain is: DGGITQSPKYLFRKEGQNVTLSCEQNLNHDAMYWYRQDPGQGLRLIYYSQIVNDFQKGDIAEGYSVSREKKESFPLTVTSAQKNPTAFYLCASSWAGGNYEQYFGPGTRLTVT.